This T cell receptor beta chain was observed in a study of tumor and adjacent non-tumor tissue in lung cancer (dated by TCRdb to between 2018 and 2020). Concerning the study at large: By cancer type, the cohort comprised some 13 adenocarcinoma patients, a couple of squamous cell carcinoma patients and 1 small cell lung cancer patient. The roughly 15 enrolled patients, of whom some ten were men and 5 were women, were aged about 30 to 80 years and were diagnosed with TNM stage I to III disease. Sequencing produced around 130,000,000 productive TCRbeta reads in total, an average of around 4.2 million reads per sample. Using bulk TCRbeta repertoires from roughly 14 lung cancer patients, the study set lung tumor tissue side by side with matched distant non-tumor lung tissue. For each patient, one tumor sample and one normal lung sample were taken, giving approximately 33 paired specimens that underwent TCRbeta CDR3 sequencing.

Concerning this clonotype: It lacks a known antigen. The junction shows a germline mismatch at one end, possibly a read error.

Overall results and qualifications from the work: Neither the sequencing platform nor unique molecular identifiers are mentioned in the methods. The cohort had only about 16 patients, and the authors noted that larger samples and more detailed clinical data are needed. Younger patients had significantly higher TCR diversity, and higher tumor TCR diversity was associated with shorter overall and disease-free survival. Tumor tissue showed significantly higher TCR diversity (inverse Simpson) than normal lung tissue, at roughly 390 vs 170 (P = 0.0075, Mann-Whitney U test). A significantly larger cumulative share of the repertoire was made up by the top 100 clones in normal lung than in tumor tissue. Peripheral blood was not sequenced, so blood TCRbeta repertoires were not examined in the lung cancer patients of the study.

Reading the germline V gene gives CDR1 SGHDN and CDR2 FVKESK. Taken from cysteine to phenylalanine, the CDR3 has 13 residues. Only the CDR3 DNA stays, 39 bases, in frame from base 1. Bulk unsorted tissue served as the source for RNA extraction, and RNA quality was assessed using a NanoDrop ND-1000 and an Agilent 2100. The normal lung samples consisted of distant non-tumor tissue collected more than 3 cm from the tumor edge. The donors were newly diagnosed lung cancer patients admitted for thoracic surgery in China from August to November 2014 who had not received prior chemotherapy. Anyone who had undergone radiotherapy or chemotherapy before, or who had another cancer at the same time, was left out of the study. Surgical tissue pieces of about 1-2.3 cm3 were preserved in RNAlater solution and were kept at -80 degrees C until use. The library was generated by multiplex PCR. Instrument used: Illumina HiSeq 2500. TCRbeta libraries were built by three rounds of nested PCR using primers (Table S4), following protocols modified from ARM-PCR. Before sequencing, PCR products of 200-500 bp were cut from the gel and purified using the QIAquick gel extraction kit. The paper's data handling went like this. Reads were cleaned using Trimmomatic, were merged into complete CDR3 sequences using FLASH, and were assigned to V(D)J germline segments using MiTCR. VDJtools was used to compute clonal diversity as the inverse Simpson's index. A read counted as productive if the sequence was in-frame and lacked a premature stop codon. TCRdb trimmed public reads at Q25 via fastp, called clones via MiXCR and kept in-frame beta chains. Each CDR3 protein gets just one entry, which takes the most common genes and DNA from the rows behind it. What appears here as the V and J calls and clone size reflects TCRdb's work, not the paper's. The sample records tens of thousands of distinct CDR3 sequences, about 70% of which are singletons. Clones ranked in the top ten supply around 25% of the sample.

Recombination linked TRBV14 to TRBJ1-3; no D segment can be confidently identified. Sequencing was carried out using distant non-tumor lung tissue. This TCR derives from a woman between 55 and 75 years old with non-small cell lung cancer. The DNA sequence is as follows: TGTACCAGCAGCCACGTTCGTGGAAACACCATATATTTT. Its product reads: CTSSHVRGNTIYF.